This TCR beta chain originates from a study of T cell repertoires in ileal Crohn's disease. At the level of the study: Thiopurines (around twelve) or anti-TNF agents (more than 17) were given postoperatively to about half. Study-wide points: Compared with non-smokers, active smokers at surgery showed more clonal expansions.

Patients were adults with ileal or ileocolonic Crohn's disease needing resection. Details on this clone: Its specificity is not known.

The CDR3 covers 13 residues. Germline loops: CDR1 SNHLY, CDR2 FYNNEI. V lost 4 bases and J 4 bases, leaving 11 bases between the germline ends. TCRB immunosequencing input was roughly 500 nanograms of biopsy DNA per sample. The protocol was immunoSEQ multiplex PCR, while the TCRdb copy is restricted to in-frame clones and leaves out a portion. The table has roughly 29,000 clones, 80% seen once; the top ten hold roughly 20%. The chain joins TRBV2 to TRBJ2-7, with a weak D call TRBD2 (5 bases). The receptor was derived from an adult with Crohn's disease. The specimen was ileal tissue. The CDR3 nucleotides read TGTGCCAGCAGTGGCCTAGCCCTTTACGAGCAGTACTTC. Protein: CASSGLALYEQYF.